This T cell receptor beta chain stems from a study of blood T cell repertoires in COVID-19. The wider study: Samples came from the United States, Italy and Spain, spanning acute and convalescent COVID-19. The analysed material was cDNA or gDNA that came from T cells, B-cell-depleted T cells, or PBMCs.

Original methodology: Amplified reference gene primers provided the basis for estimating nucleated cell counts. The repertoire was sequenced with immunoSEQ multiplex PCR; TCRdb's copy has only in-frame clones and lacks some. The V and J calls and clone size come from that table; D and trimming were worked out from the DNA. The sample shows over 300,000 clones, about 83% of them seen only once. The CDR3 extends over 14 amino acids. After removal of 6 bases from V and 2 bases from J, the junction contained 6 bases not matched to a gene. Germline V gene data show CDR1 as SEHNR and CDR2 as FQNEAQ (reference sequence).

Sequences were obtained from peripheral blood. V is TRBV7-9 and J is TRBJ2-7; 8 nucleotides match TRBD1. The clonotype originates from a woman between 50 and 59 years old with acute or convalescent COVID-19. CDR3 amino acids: CASSRDRSPYEQYF. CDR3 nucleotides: TGTGCCAGCAGTAGGGACAGGAGCCCCTACGAGCAGTACTTC.